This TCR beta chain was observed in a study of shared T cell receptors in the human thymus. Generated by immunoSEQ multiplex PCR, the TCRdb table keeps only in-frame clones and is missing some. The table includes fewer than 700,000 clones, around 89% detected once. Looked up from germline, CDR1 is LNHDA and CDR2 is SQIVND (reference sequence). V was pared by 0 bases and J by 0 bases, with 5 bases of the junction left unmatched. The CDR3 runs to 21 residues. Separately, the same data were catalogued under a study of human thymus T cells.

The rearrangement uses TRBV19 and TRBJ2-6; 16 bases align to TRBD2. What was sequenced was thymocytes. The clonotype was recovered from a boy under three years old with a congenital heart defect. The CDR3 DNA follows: TGTGCCAGTAGTATAGACCCGGGGACTAGCGGGGGGGTCTCTGGGGCCAACGTCCTGACTTTC. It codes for CASSIDPGTSGGVSGANVLTF. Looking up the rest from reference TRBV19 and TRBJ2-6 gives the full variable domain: DGGITQSPKYLFRKEGQNVTLSCEQNLNHDAMYWYRQDPGQGLRLIYYSQIVNDFQKGDIAEGYSVSREKKESFPLTVTSAQKNPTAFYLCASSIDPGTSGGVSGANVLTFGAGSRLTVL.